This T cell receptor beta chain was sequenced in a study of radiotherapy plus CTLA-4 blockade in lung cancer listed by TCRdb under 2018. Describing the broader study: Among the enrolled patients, about 19% had an objective response, and 25% to 40% reached disease control. The investigation overall reported the following: TCR clones derived from tumors expanded in peripheral blood after treatment with radiotherapy and ipilimumab. The strongest predictors of response, as reported, were early dynamic changes in blood T cell clones along with a rise in serum interferon-beta after radiation.

The study evaluated CTLA-4 blockade (ipilimumab) given together with focal radiation therapy in patients who had chemo-refractory metastatic non-small-cell lung cancer. On this clone: No cognate antigen has been identified for it. Per-nucleotide qualities are absent, and no much larger clonotype sits a single base away.

Library prep was done by the immunoSEQ multiplex PCR assay. TCRdb took this table from immuneACCESS and kept in-frame rearrangements with V and J called. Such tables lack part of the clones; where checked against another copy, unresolved V genes explain under half of the gap, and the rest is unexplained. This sample comprises roughly 66,000 clones, approximately 83% of them detected only once. The top ten hold less than 5% of the sample. V and J are truncated by 3 bases and 7 bases respectively, leaving an intervening sequence of 12 bases. CDR1 SNHLY and CDR2 FYNNEI are derived from the germline V gene. Spanning cysteine to phenylalanine, the CDR3 consists of 14 amino acids. Only the CDR3 portion is preserved as DNA: 42 bases, with reading frame beginning at the first base.

Sequenced here: peripheral blood, sampled from a patient treated with radiotherapy plus ipilimumab. The origin of this receptor is a human donor with non-small cell lung cancer who had a partial response to radiotherapy plus ipilimumab. Recombination connected TRBV2 to TRBJ1-4; TRBD1 might be the D gene, on 5 matching bases. The CDR3: CASSDRAVREKLFF. The nucleotide sequence reads as follows: TGTGCCAGCAGTGACAGGGCCGTTCGTGAAAAACTGTTTTTT.